This entry is about one T cell receptor beta chain. Its antigen remains unknown. This sample was taken from a study of cytomegalovirus exposure and HLA in healthy donors. Study background: Assignment to the Caucasian-associated ancestry cluster applied to more than 75% of the approximately 400 genotyped donors. Study-level points and caveats: A later examination showed that TCR association rates differed by HLA locus, with DRB1 most and HLA-C fewest. A later analysis showed HLA-associated TCR beta chains outstripping equally common others in clonal expansion. The investigators catalogued 164 TCR beta chains as cytomegalovirus-associated.

Use of 60 Vbeta and 13 Jbeta primers characterized the PCR. Assay used: immunoSEQ multiplex PCR; TCRdb lists only in-frame clones, some missing. The sample holds 100,000 to 120,000 clones, 70% to 90% seen once. The CDR3 has 15 amino acids. V gave up 0 bases and J gave up 4 bases, with 8 bases separating them. CDR1 and CDR2 (germline): SGHTS, YDEGEE. The sequence was collected from a man aged 35 to 55 in good health and CMV-seronegative. The specimen was PBMCs. V is TRBV5-8 and J is TRBJ1-6; D call uncertain. This CDR3 is CASSLVGVYNSPLHF. In DNA, the CDR3 is TGTGCCAGCAGCTTGGTCGGGGTGTATAATTCACCCCTCCACTTT.